This T cell receptor beta chain was obtained from a study of blood T cells in healthy people across ages (dated by TCRdb to between 2014 and 2017). A note on the overall study: Template switching captured roughly one uniquely barcoded TCR beta cDNA molecule per two T cells in model experiments. Using the same blood draw, the study looked at two additional independent replicas of 1 million unique cDNA reads for two donors, one aged 18 to 30 and the other aged 80 or older. Using deep sequencing normalized with unique cDNA molecular identifiers, the study measured how TCR beta repertoire diversity changes with age. To avoid experimental bias, donors of different ages were spread randomly across the sequencing lanes. The donors were split into four age groups: young (average about 16 years), middle-aged (roughly 39), aged (approximately 60) and long-lived (82). Overall study results and their limits: The percentage of naive T cells measured by flow cytometry correlated strongly with observed TCR beta diversity. Estimates of total diversity from one million sequenced T cells were regarded as lower bounds and underestimates. Compared with the aged group, the long-lived group had more naive CD4+ T cells, fewer expanded clones and increased TCR diversity, suggesting age selection. Because donor CMV infection status was unknown, age-related changes in expanded clonotypes were potentially confounded. Observed TCR beta diversity per million T cells fell roughly linearly with age, and a significant reduction was already apparent by age around 39. Since profiling was done on bulk unsorted PBMCs, naive and antigen-experienced compartments could not be conclusively compared.

CDR1 is given as LGHNA and CDR2 as YSLEER, both from the germline V gene. Trimming takes 11 bases from V and 2 bases from J, and the germline ends sit 13 bases apart. The CDR3 numbers 13 residues from cysteine through phenylalanine. Only the CDR3 region is kept as DNA, spanning 39 bases read in frame from base 1. Systemically healthy Caucasian individuals from Russia, over 30 in total and aged roughly 6 to 95 years, were included as donors. Each donor gave approximately 9.3 milliliters of peripheral blood, collected into EDTA-treated Vacutainer tubes. PBMCs were isolated by Ficoll-Paque density-gradient centrifugation, with at least 6.5 million obtained per sample. Trizol reagent was used to extract total RNA from PBMCs, with at least 6 micrograms per sample. For every donor, flow cytometry on a PBMC aliquot measured the percentage of naive CD45RAhigh/CD27high T cells. Preparation of the library involved 5' RACE. Sequenced on an Illumina HiSeq 2500. A second 7 to 11 cycle PCR used a sample-barcoded 5' primer and a J-beta primer mix. A unique molecular identifier was introduced onto each TCR beta cDNA molecule by a template-switch 5' adaptor carrying 12 random nucleotides. Each sample yielded at least 3 million CDR3-containing paired-end reads. All of the RNA was converted into first-strand cDNA using the Mint cDNA synthesis kit, with a TRBC-specific oligonucleotide serving as the primer. After uracil-DNA glycosylase treatment, a first 18-cycle PCR used universal primers M1SS and BC2_uni_R on all cDNA. The authors processed their data as follows. Normalization of each sample was performed by random selection of 1 million high-quality reads, each carrying a distinct molecular identifier. Reads with shared molecular identifiers were discarded instead of being binned into consensus sequences. MiTCR, run with a Q25 quality threshold and the strictest error-elimination algorithm, handled CDR3 identification, clonotype clustering and error correction. A nonparametric unseen species model with Euler transformation was used to estimate lower-bound total TCR beta diversity. Using fastp trimming at Q25 and MiXCR clonotype assembly, TCRdb reanalyzed the public sequencing data and kept in-frame beta chains. CDR3 protein duplicates are merged, each entry listing the most common genes and DNA. TCRdb, not the authors, supplied the V and J calls. A total of about 1.5 million distinct CDR3 sequences appear in this sample, 35% to 45% of them only once. Of the sample, more than 4% is held by the ten largest clones.

This clonotype was picked up a small number of times. Its antigen specificity is not known. Base qualities are not recorded, but no much larger clone differs from it by a single base. The origin of this receptor is a woman aged 18-29 years in good health. Here the chain combines TRBV4-3 and TRBJ2-1; there is no confident call for the D gene. Sequenced input: blood. This receptor carries the CDR3 CAASREAYNEQFF. The DNA is as follows: TGCGCCGCATCTCGTGAAGCCTACAATGAGCAGTTCTTC.